The 22 T cell receptor beta chains given below trace back to one sample, sequenced in a study of cytomegalovirus exposure and HLA in healthy donors. PCR was performed using 60 Vbeta and 13 Jbeta primers. Sequencing used immunoSEQ multiplex PCR; TCRdb keeps in-frame clones, though not all of them. The repertoire includes about 200,000 clones, 82% of them detected once, and roughly 2.5% sits in the top ten. The material sequenced was PBMCs. The receptors derive from a woman aged 40 to 50 in good health and CMV-seronegative.

This chain joins TRBV2 and TRBJ2-3, with 11 bases matching TRBD2. The CDR3 consists of 16 residues. Germline V gene data show CDR1 as SNHLY and CDR2 as FYNNEI. With 5 bases clipped from V and 5 bases from J, the junction kept 9 bases outside the gene matches. CDR3 coding DNA: TGTGCCAGCAGTTTAGCGGGAGGGCCTATTAGAGATACGCAGTATTTT. This gives the protein CASSLAGGPIRDTQYF. The full variable domain, with the rest looked up from reference TRBV2 and TRBJ2-3, is EPEVTQTPSHQVTQMGQEVILRCVPISNHLYFYWYRQILGQKVEFLVSFYNNEISEKSEIFDDQFSVERPDGSNFTLKIRSTKLEDSAMYFCASSLAGGPIRDTQYFGPGTRLTVL.

The rearrangement joins TRBV30 to TRBJ2-3, with 9 bases fitting TRBD2. V lost 0 bases to trimming and J lost 5 bases; unmatched junction nucleotides: 0. This CDR3 has 13 residues. The germline CDR1 and CDR2 sequences are GTSNPN and SVGIG (reference sequence). Here the CDR3 DNA reads TGTGCCTGGAGTGTACTAGCGGGAGATACGCAGTATTTT. Protein sequence: CAWSVLAGDTQYF.

This clone was detected a few times. The chain is built from TRBV28 and TRBJ1-4; the match to TRBD1 covers 7 bases. The J segment lost 3 bases and the V segment lost 6 bases, leaving 7 bases of the junction unmatched. Germline V CDR1 and CDR2: MDHEN, SYDVKM. The CDR3 length is 15 residues. The CDR3 nucleotides read TGTGCCAGCAGCACGGAGGGGGCTGCTAATGAAAAACTGTTTTTT. This codes for CASSTEGAANEKLFF.

V is TRBV19 and J is TRBJ1-2; D may be TRBD1 (6 bases). Per the germline V gene, CDR1 is LNHDA and CDR2 is SQIVND (reference sequence). V lost 7 bases, J lost 4 bases, and 19 bases lay in between. The CDR3 has 15 residues. CDR3 bases: TGTGCCAGTACCCAATCCCCGGACAGTCCCTATGGCTACACCTTC. Amino acid sequence: CASTQSPDSPYGYTF.

The chain couples TRBV5-1 to TRBJ2-3; no reliable D call. The germline V gene encodes CDR1 SGHRS and CDR2 YFSETQ. The CDR3 covers 12 residues. V was shortened by 2 bases and J by 6 bases, with 7 bases between the two germline ends. The CDR3 coding sequence is TGCGCCAGCAGCTTTTCTACGGATACGCAGTATTTT. It yields the protein CASSFSTDTQYF.

The chain uses TRBV27 and TRBJ2-1, with 14 bases identical to TRBD2. This CDR3 is 17 amino acids long. In germline, CDR1 is MNHEY, CDR2 SMNVEV (reference sequence). Trimming at V came to 5 bases and at J to 12 bases, leaving 15 bases not matched to a gene. The CDR3 sequence: CASSLKGGTSGRGVQFF. In DNA form, the CDR3 reads TGTGCCAGCAGTCTAAAAGGTGGGACTAGCGGGAGAGGTGTGCAGTTCTTC.

The genes are TRBV6-4 and TRBJ1-6, with a weak D call TRBD1 (6 bases). CDR1 is MRHNA, CDR2 SNTAGT, per germline. V dropped 10 bases and J dropped 9 bases, with 25 bases sitting between them. This CDR3 contains 16 residues. The DNA of the CDR3 is TGTGCCAAAAGCCAGAGGTGGGGGCCAAGAGGTTCACCCCTCCACTTT. It encodes CAKSQRWGPRGSPLHF.

The chain links TRBV28 to TRBJ1-2, with D possibly matching TRBD1 (6 bases). This CDR3 region has 17 residues. V was shortened by 1 base and J by 6 bases, with 21 bases between the two germline ends. CDR1 MDHEN and CDR2 SYDVKM come from the germline V gene. CDR3 sequence: CASSLSGARGAGDGYTF. The DNA of the CDR3 is TGTGCCAGCAGTTTATCCGGAGCCCGGGGGGCTGGGGATGGCTACACCTTC.

The V gene is TRBV15, the J gene TRBJ2-7, with a weak D call TRBD1 (5 bases). The V and J ends lost 1 base and 6 bases respectively, with 10 bases between them. The CDR3 is 13 residues long. Germline V lookup: CDR1 LNHNV, CDR2 YYDKDF (reference sequence). CDR3 bases: TGTGCCACCAGCAGAGTATCCGACAGCGAGCAGTACTTC. Translation gives CATSRVSDSEQYF.

This chain links TRBV7-9 with TRBJ2-5; weak D call: TRBD2 (5 bases). V was trimmed by 3 bases and J by 3 bases, leaving 11 bases between them. The V gene's germline CDR1 is SEHNR and CDR2 FQNEAQ (reference sequence). CDR3 size: 14 residues. The CDR3 region is CASSFGVPKETQYF. For the CDR3, the DNA is TGTGCCAGCAGCTTCGGGGTCCCTAAAGAGACCCAGTACTTC. Drawing the rest from reference TRBV7-9 and TRBJ2-5, the complete variable domain is DTGVSQNPRHKITKRGQNVTFRCDPISEHNRLYWYRQTLGQGPEFLTYFQNEAQLEKSRLLSDRFSAERPKGSFSTLEIQRTEQGDSAMYLCASSFGVPKETQYFGPGTRLLVL.

This clone has a single count. The CDR3 DNA reads as TGTGCCAGCAGCGCGGGACTCACGAAAAACAATGAGCAGTTCTTC. This gives the protein CASSAGLTKNNEQFF. The chain has TRBV11-1 and TRBJ2-1; D perhaps matches TRBD2 (6 bases). The CDR3 covers 15 residues. V was shortened by 5 bases and J by 5 bases, with 16 bases between the two germline ends. CDR1 SGHAT and CDR2 FQDESV come from the germline V gene (reference sequence).

This clone appeared a single time. The chain recombines TRBV5-1 with TRBJ1-4; 8 bases are shared with TRBD1. This CDR3 spans 14 amino acids. Per germline, CDR1 SGHRS and CDR2 YFSETQ. V shed 3 bases, J shed 4 bases, and the junction held 2 bases outside the gene matches. The CDR3, as DNA: TGCGCCAGCAGCTGGGACAGGATTAATGAAAAACTGTTTTTT. Its protein product is CASSWDRINEKLFF.

On this clone: Because it lacks the conserved phenylalanine or tryptophan at the end, this CDR3 is likely a read error. As DNA, the CDR3 is TGTGCCAGCTCACCACCATCCAGGGGTTCCTACGAGCAGTACCTC. This sequence encodes CASSPPSRGSYEQYL. The V gene is TRBV18, the J gene TRBJ2-7, with D possibly matching TRBD1 (6 bases). Germline CDR1 and CDR2: KGHSH and LQKENI. The germline V and J ends were trimmed by 0 bases and 1 base, with 10 bases remaining between them. The CDR3 length is 15 residues.

The V call is TRBV7-3, the J call TRBJ2-2, with TRBD1 matching over 10 bases. Germline V CDR1 and CDR2: SGHTA, FQGTGA. This CDR3 is built from 15 residues. V lost 4 bases to trimming and J lost 3 bases; unmatched junction nucleotides: 2. CDR3 sequence: CASSSTGGDTGELFF. The CDR3 DNA reads TGTGCCAGCAGCTCGACAGGGGGCGACACCGGGGAGCTGTTTTTT.

The chain has TRBV6-4 and TRBJ2-3; 8 bases match TRBD1. The CDR3 is made up of 14 amino acids. CDR1 and CDR2 from the germline V gene are MRHNA and SNTAGT. Trimming took 10 bases from V and 2 from J; bases not matched to a gene: 8. The DNA for the CDR3 is TGTGCCAAAAACGGGACAGGAGTCACAGATACGCAGTATTTT. This translates into CAKNGTGVTDTQYF.

The rearrangement uses TRBV7-8 and TRBJ2-1; 7 nucleotides match TRBD2. Germline assignment: CDR1 SGHVS and CDR2 FQNEAQ. V dropped 1 base and J dropped 8; count of bases not matched to a gene: 11. The CDR3 runs to 16 residues. CDR3 loop: CASSLGRGSSYYEQFF. The CDR3 coding sequence is TGTGCCAGCAGCTTAGGCCGCGGGAGCTCATATTATGAGCAGTTCTTC.

The chain couples TRBV11-2 to TRBJ2-7; D not resolved. Germline V lookup: CDR1 SGHAT, CDR2 FQNNGV. The CDR3 sequence is 13 residues long. Trimming took 7 bases from V and 1 from J, leaving 11 bases between them. Here the CDR3 reads CASMGTESYEQYF. In DNA, the CDR3 is TGTGCCAGCATGGGCACCGAATCCTACGAGCAGTACTTC.

CDR3 nucleotide sequence: TGTGCCATCAGTGATGAGGGACAGGACACTGAAGCTTTCTTT. Translating gives CAISDEGQDTEAFF. The V call is TRBV10-3, the J call TRBJ1-1; 8 nucleotides align to TRBD1. V lost 3 bases and J lost 3; bases outside the gene matches: 3. Germline-derived CDR1 and CDR2 are ENHRY and SYGVKD. The CDR3 runs 14 residues.

The chain employs TRBV11-2 and TRBJ1-1; 9 positions agree with TRBD1. CDR1 SGHAT and CDR2 FQNNGV come from the germline V gene. The CDR3 has 15 residues. The trim removed 4 bases at V and 1 base at J, leaving 4 bases unmatched. The CDR3, as DNA: TGTGCCAGCAGCTCCGGGACAGGGTGGAACACTGAAGCTTTCTTT. Protein product: CASSSGTGWNTEAFF.

In its sample, this clone was seen a few times. This rearrangement joins TRBV2 to TRBJ2-7; a weak D match, TRBD2 (5 bases). Per the germline V gene, CDR1 is SNHLY and CDR2 is FYNNEI. This CDR3 spans 12 amino acids. The V and J ends lost 4 bases and 5 bases respectively, with 9 bases between them. Here the CDR3 reads CASSAQEDEQYF. DNA for the CDR3: TGTGCCAGCAGTGCGCAGGAGGACGAGCAGTACTTC.

The chain links TRBV11-3 to TRBJ1-1, with no clear D. Trimming removed 0 bases at V and 0 bases at J, with 8 bases between. CDR1 and CDR2 (germline): SGHNT, YENEEA. This CDR3 region has 15 residues. CDR3 region: CASSLEGSLNTEAFF. The CDR3 nucleotides read TGTGCCAGCAGCTTAGAGGGCAGTTTGAACACTGAAGCTTTCTTT.

This clone showed up just a few times. V is TRBV2 and J is TRBJ1-3; unclear D gene. This CDR3 is 15 amino acids long. Germline V CDR1 and CDR2: SNHLY, FYNNEI. V lost 7 bases to trimming and J lost 2 bases, with 15 bases between them. Here the CDR3 reads CASKGEGITGNTIYF. As DNA, the CDR3 is TGTGCCAGCAAAGGCGAGGGTATTACTGGAAACACCATATATTTT.